This T cell receptor (beta chain) is from a study of T cells in Graves' hyperthyroidism and ophthalmopathy. Study-level findings and limits: Model predictions of ophthalmopathy came a median approximately seven months before onset.

Template material for amplifying TCR beta CDR3 regions consisted of RNA transcripts. The HTBI primer set was used in a first-round RT-PCR of the TCR CDR3. Each CDR3 protein is one row after TCRdb ran MiXCR on the multiplex PCR reads. This table has approximately 640,000 distinct CDR3 sequences, around a sixth appearing once. CDR3 length: 15 amino acids. V trimming: 6 bases; J trimming: 3 bases; junction bases outside the gene matches: 8. The germline CDR1 and CDR2 sequences are MDHEN and SYDVKM. This clonotype was seen at least ten times. Its antigen is not known. The chain links TRBV28 to TRBJ2-1; 7 nucleotides match TRBD2. Sequences were obtained from blood. The sequence derives from a man aged 50-60 years with Graves' hyperthyroidism. The CDR3 protein is CASSTIGEGYNEQFF. The CDR3 region has the DNA TGTGCCAGCAGCACTATAGGGGAGGGCTACAATGAGCAGTTCTTC. Looking up the rest from reference TRBV28 and TRBJ2-1 gives the full variable domain: DVKVTQSSRYLVKRTGEKVFLECVQDMDHENMFWYRQDPGLGLRLIYFSYDVKMKEKGDIPEGYSVSREKKERFSLILESASTNQTSMYLCASSTIGEGYNEQFFGPGTRLTVL.